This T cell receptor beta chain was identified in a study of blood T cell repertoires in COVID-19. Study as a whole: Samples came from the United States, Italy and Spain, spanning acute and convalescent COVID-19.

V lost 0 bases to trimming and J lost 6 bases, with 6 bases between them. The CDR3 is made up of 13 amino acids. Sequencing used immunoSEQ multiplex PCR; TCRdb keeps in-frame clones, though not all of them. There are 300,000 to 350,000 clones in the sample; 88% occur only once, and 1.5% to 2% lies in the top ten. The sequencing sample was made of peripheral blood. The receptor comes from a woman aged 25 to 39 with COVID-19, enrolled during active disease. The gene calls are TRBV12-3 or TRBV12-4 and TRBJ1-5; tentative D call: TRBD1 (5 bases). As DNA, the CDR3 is TGTGCCAGCAGTTTAGCCGGGGGTCAGCCCCAGCATTTT. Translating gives CASSLAGGQPQHF.